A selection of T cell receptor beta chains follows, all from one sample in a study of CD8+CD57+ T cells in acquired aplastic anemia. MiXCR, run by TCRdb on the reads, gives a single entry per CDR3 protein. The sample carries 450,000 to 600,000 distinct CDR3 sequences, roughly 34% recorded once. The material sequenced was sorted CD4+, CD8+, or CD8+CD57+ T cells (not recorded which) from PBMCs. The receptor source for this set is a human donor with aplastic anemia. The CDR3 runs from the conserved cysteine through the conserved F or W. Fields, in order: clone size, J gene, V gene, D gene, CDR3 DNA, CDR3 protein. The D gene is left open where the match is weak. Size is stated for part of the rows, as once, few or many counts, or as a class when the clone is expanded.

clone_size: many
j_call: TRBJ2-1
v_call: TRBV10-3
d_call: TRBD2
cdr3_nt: TGTGCCATCAGAGCTAGCGGGAGCTCCTACAATGAGCAGTTCTTC
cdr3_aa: CAIRASGSSYNEQFF

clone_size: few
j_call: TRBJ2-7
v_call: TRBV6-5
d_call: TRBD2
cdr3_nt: TGTGCCAGCAGTTACTCTGGCGGGAGTCGGCCCTACGAGCAGTACTTC
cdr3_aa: CASSYSGGSRPYEQYF

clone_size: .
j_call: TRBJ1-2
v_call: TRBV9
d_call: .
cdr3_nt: TGTGCCAGCAGCGTAGAAGGGGCAGTCTATGGCTACACCTTC
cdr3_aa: CASSVEGAVYGYTF

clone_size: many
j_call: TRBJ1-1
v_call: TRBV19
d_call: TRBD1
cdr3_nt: TGTGCCAGTAGTATCACAGGGGCGAGCACTGAAGCTTTCTTT
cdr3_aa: CASSITGASTEAFF

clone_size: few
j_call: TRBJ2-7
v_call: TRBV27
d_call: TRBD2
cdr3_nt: TGTGCCAGCAGTCCCGGGACTAGCGGGAGTAACGAGCAGTACTTC
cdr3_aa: CASSPGTSGSNEQYF

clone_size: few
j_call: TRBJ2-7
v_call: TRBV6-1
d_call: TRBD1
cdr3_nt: TGTGCCAGCAGCTCGATACTAACAGGGGACGAGCAGTACTTC
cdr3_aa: CASSSILTGDEQYF

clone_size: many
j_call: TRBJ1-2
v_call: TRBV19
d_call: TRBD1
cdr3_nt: TGTGCCAGTAGTATCTTAGGGCAGGGGGGTCTTGGCTACACCTTC
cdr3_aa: CASSILGQGGLGYTF

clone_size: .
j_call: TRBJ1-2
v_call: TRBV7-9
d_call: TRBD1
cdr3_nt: TGTGCCAGCAGCTTTAACAGGGGAAGAGCTGGCTACACCTTC
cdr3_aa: CASSFNRGRAGYTF

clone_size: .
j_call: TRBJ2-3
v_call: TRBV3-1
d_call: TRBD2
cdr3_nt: TGTGCCAGCAGCCAAACAAGTAGCGGGGGGAGAAGCACAGATACGCAGTATTTT
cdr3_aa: CASSQTSSGGRSTDTQYF

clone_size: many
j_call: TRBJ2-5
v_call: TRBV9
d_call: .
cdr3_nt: TGTGCCAGCAGTAGGAGGTGGTCCCAAGAGACCCAGTACTTC
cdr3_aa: CASSRRWSQETQYF

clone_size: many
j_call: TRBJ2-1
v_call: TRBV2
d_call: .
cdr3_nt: TGTGCCAGCAGTGATGAGTACAGGGTGAATGAGCAGTTCTTC
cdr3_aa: CASSDEYRVNEQFF

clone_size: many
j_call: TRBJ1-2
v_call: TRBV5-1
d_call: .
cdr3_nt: TGCGCCAGCAGCCCCGCGGACACCGGTCGTCAAGGCTACACCTTC
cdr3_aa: CASSPADTGRQGYTF

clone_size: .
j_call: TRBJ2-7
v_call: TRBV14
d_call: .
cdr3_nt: TGTGCCAGCAGCCATAACTGGGACCTAAACGAGCAGTACTTC
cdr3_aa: CASSHNWDLNEQYF

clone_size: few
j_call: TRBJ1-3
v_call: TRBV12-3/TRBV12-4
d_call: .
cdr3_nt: TGTGCCAGCAGCCCGAGTGTCTCTGGAAACACCATATATTTT
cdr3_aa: CASSPSVSGNTIYF

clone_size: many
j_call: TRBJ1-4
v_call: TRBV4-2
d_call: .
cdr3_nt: TGTGCCAGCAGCCAAGATAGGACGGTTGAAAAACTGTTTTTT
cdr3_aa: CASSQDRTVEKLFF

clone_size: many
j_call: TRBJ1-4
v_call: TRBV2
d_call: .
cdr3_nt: TGTGCCAGCAAAATAGGGTTCGAGGAAAAACTGTTTTTT
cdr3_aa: CASKIGFEEKLFF

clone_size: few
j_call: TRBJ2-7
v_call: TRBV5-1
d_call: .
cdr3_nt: TGCGCCAGCAGCTTTGAGGGGAACTACGAGCAGTACTTC
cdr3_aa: CASSFEGNYEQYF

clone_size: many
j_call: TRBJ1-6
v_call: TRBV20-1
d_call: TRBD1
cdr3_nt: TGCAGTGCCCTGGACAGGGTTAGCAGGACCCTCCACTTT
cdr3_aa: CSALDRVSRTLHF

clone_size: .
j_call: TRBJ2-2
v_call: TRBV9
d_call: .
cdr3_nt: TGTGCCAGCAGCGTAGAAACAGGGACCGGGGAGCTGTTTTTT
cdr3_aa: CASSVETGTGELFF

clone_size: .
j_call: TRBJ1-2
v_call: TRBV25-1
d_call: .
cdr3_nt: TGTGCCAGCAGTGAAGAAGGGCAGATTAACTATGGCTACACCTTC
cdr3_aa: CASSEEGQINYGYTF

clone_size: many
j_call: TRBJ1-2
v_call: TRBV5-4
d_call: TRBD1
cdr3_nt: TGTGCCAGCAGCCGCGGGACAGCCTCTGGCTACACCTTC
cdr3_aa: CASSRGTASGYTF

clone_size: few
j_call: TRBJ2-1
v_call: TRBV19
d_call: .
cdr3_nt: TGTGCCAGTAGTATACATCCGCGAACCAATGAGCAGTTCTTC
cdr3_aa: CASSIHPRTNEQFF

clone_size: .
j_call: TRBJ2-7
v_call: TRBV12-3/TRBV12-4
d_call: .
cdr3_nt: TGTGCCAGCAGTTTATCTACTAGCCGGAGCTCCTACGAGCAGTACTTC
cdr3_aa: CASSLSTSRSSYEQYF

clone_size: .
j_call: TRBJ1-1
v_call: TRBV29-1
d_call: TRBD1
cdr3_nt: TGCAGCAGCCCAAGGACAGGGAACACTGAAGCTTTCTTT
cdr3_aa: CSSPRTGNTEAFF